The 19 T cell receptor beta chains given below trace back to one sample, sequenced in a study of cytomegalovirus exposure and HLA in healthy donors. The primer mix had 60 Vbeta and 13 Jbeta primers. The repertoire was sequenced with immunoSEQ multiplex PCR; TCRdb's copy has only in-frame clones and lacks some. The sample yields about 170,000 clones, about 82% seen once. Sequenced input: PBMCs. Every receptor here comes from a male donor in good health and CMV-seronegative.

This chain links TRBV10-3 with TRBJ1-1, with D unresolved. The CDR3 runs to 16 residues. The V and J ends lost 6 bases and 0 bases respectively, with 17 bases between them. Germline V lookup: CDR1 ENHRY, CDR2 SYGVKD. The CDR3 loop is CAIRLGGEYMNTEAFF. In DNA, the CDR3 is TGTGCCATCAGACTCGGCGGGGAATATATGAACACTGAAGCTTTCTTT.

The V call is TRBV19, the J call TRBJ1-1; a possible D gene is TRBD1 (6 bases). V was clipped by 2 bases and J by 0 bases, with 13 bases between them. The CDR3 has 16 amino acids. Germline V gene lookup returns CDR1 LNHDA and CDR2 SQIVND (reference sequence). CDR3 amino acids: CASSIPTGQMNTEAFF. The CDR3 bases are TGTGCCAGTAGTATACCAACAGGGCAGATGAACACTGAAGCTTTCTTT. The whole variable domain, filled in from reference TRBV19 and TRBJ1-1, reads DGGITQSPKYLFRKEGQNVTLSCEQNLNHDAMYWYRQDPGQGLRLIYYSQIVNDFQKGDIAEGYSVSREKKESFPLTVTSAQKNPTAFYLCASSIPTGQMNTEAFFGQGTRLTVV.

The chain links TRBV28 to TRBJ2-5, with unresolved D. Germline assignment: CDR1 MDHEN and CDR2 SYDVKM. The CDR3 runs 12 residues. V gave up 5 bases and J gave up 5 bases, with 9 bases separating them. The CDR3 DNA reads TGTGCCAGCAGTCCCCGTCGGGAGACCCAGTACTTC. Protein: CASSPRRETQYF. Together with reference TRBV28 and TRBJ2-5, the CDR3 gives the full variable domain: DVKVTQSSRYLVKRTGEKVFLECVQDMDHENMFWYRQDPGLGLRLIYFSYDVKMKEKGDIPEGYSVSREKKERFSLILESASTNQTSMYLCASSPRRETQYFGPGTRLLVL.

The chain joins TRBV10-1 to TRBJ1-6; TRBD1 matches 9 bases. The CDR3 consists of 14 residues. J lost 8 bases, V lost 7 bases, and 6 bases had no gene match. Germline CDR1 reads WNHNN; CDR2 reads SYGVQD (reference sequence). CDR3 nucleotides: TGCGCCAGCAAATGGGACAGGGAATATTCACCCCTCCACTTT. It encodes CASKWDREYSPLHF.

To note about this clone: The junction departs from germline at one end; a sequencing error may be responsible. This chain connects TRBV7-7 to TRBJ2-7; 7 nucleotides match TRBD1. This CDR3 region has 13 residues. Germline CDR1 is SSHAT and CDR2 is FNYEAQ (reference sequence). The DNA of the CDR3 is TGTGCTAGCAGTCCTACAGGGGACTACGAGCAGTACTTC. This codes for CASSPTGDYEQYF.

The V and J genes are TRBV15 and TRBJ1-2; 8 bases fit TRBD1. V lost 5 bases, J lost 9 bases, and 8 bases stayed unmatched. The CDR3 consists of 13 residues. Germline assignment: CDR1 LNHNV and CDR2 YYDKDF (reference sequence). The CDR3: CATSHRQGRSYTF. CDR3 DNA sequence: TGTGCCACCAGCCACAGACAGGGGAGGAGCTACACCTTC.

This chain joins TRBV10-3 and TRBJ2-1, with TRBD2 identical over 12 bases. The CDR3 runs to 14 residues. Unmatched junction bases numbered 2, after V lost 7 bases and J lost 4 bases. Germline CDR1 is ENHRY and CDR2 is SYGVKD. This chain's CDR3 is CAIKTSGGYNEQFF. CDR3 DNA: TGTGCCATCAAAACTAGCGGGGGGTACAATGAGCAGTTCTTC.

V usage is TRBV5-1 and J usage is TRBJ2-2, with TRBD1 matching over 8 bases. The trim removed 8 bases at V and 6 bases at J, leaving 9 bases unmatched. The CDR3 runs to 14 residues. Germline CDR1 is SGHRS and CDR2 is YFSETQ. Here the CDR3 DNA reads TGCGCCAGTCTCCGGACAGGGTCGTCCGGGGAGCTGTTTTTT. Translated, it gives CASLRTGSSGELFF.

In this sample, this clone turned up once. V is TRBV5-4 and J is TRBJ2-4; 16 bases fit TRBD2. CDR1 and CDR2 (germline): SGHNT, YYREEE (reference sequence). This CDR3 is built from 19 residues. V lost 3 bases, J lost 6 bases, and 12 bases stayed unmatched. The CDR3 sequence: CASSSQMGLAGGRRNIQYF. CDR3 sequence (DNA): TGTGCCAGCAGCTCGCAGATGGGACTAGCGGGAGGGCGGAGAAACATTCAGTACTTC.

The chain links TRBV13 to TRBJ2-3, with D possibly being TRBD1 (5 bases). The V end was cut by 5 bases, the J end by 0 bases, with 24 bases between. Germline CDR1 is PRHDT and CDR2 is FYEKMQ (reference sequence). The CDR3 consists of 19 residues. For the CDR3, the DNA is TGTGCCAGCAGCCTCCAGGGTTTTCCCTATTACGATAGCACAGATACGCAGTATTTT. It translates to CASSLQGFPYYDSTDTQYF.

The chain combines TRBV18 with TRBJ2-3; 10 bases line up with TRBD2. Trimming cost V 3 bases and J 2 bases; bases outside gene matches: 14. Germline V lookup: CDR1 KGHSH, CDR2 LQKENI. CDR3 size: 19 residues. This chain's CDR3 is CASSPKVASGGDITDTQYF. CDR3 sequence (DNA): TGTGCCAGCTCACCCAAGGTTGCTAGCGGGGGAGATATCACAGATACGCAGTATTTT.

With respect to this clone: Its ends do not fully match the called genes, so a read error is possible. This chain joins TRBV4-1 and TRBJ1-4; the D gene is possibly TRBD1 (5 bases). The germline CDR1 and CDR2 sequences are MGHRA and YSYEKL. CDR3 length equals 17 residues. CDR3 coding DNA: TGCGTCAGCAGCCCTAGGGGCCTTATTGCAACTAATGAAAAACTGTTTTTT. Residues: CVSSPRGLIATNEKLFF.

This clone has just one count. The gene calls are TRBV28 and TRBJ2-7, with D possibly TRBD2 on 6 matching bases. The germline V gene encodes CDR1 MDHEN and CDR2 SYDVKM. The germline V and J ends were trimmed by 7 bases and 4 bases, with 17 bases remaining between them. This CDR3 region has 14 residues. CDR3 coding DNA: TGTGCCAGCACCCCAGCGGGCAGGGAGTACGAGCAGTACTTC. Residues: CASTPAGREYEQYF.

The sample holds a few counts of this clone. This chain uses TRBV5-4 with TRBJ1-2; a possible D gene is TRBD1 (5 bases). This CDR3 spans 13 amino acids. Trimming took 3 bases from V and 4 from J, leaving 10 bases between them. Germline V gene sequence: CDR1 SGHNT, CDR2 YYREEE (reference sequence). The CDR3, as DNA: TGTGCCAGCAGCTCCCCAGGGTCCTATGGCTACACCTTC. Its protein is CASSSPGSYGYTF.

V and J are TRBV2 and TRBJ1-5; 8 nucleotides align to TRBD1. This CDR3 has 14 residues. V lost 8 bases and J lost 6; bases outside the gene matches: 9. Per the germline V gene, CDR1 is SNHLY and CDR2 is FYNNEI. CDR3 protein: CASAEDREGQPQHF. CDR3 DNA: TGTGCCAGCGCGGAGGACAGGGAAGGTCAGCCCCAGCATTTT.

The chain links TRBV7-6 to TRBJ2-1; a weak D match, TRBD1 (5 bases). V shed 5 bases and J shed 3 bases, with 11 bases lying between them. Per germline, CDR1 SGHVS and CDR2 FNYEAQ. This CDR3 spans 14 amino acids. The CDR3 sequence: CASSPSRVYNEQFF. The CDR3 DNA reads as TGTGCCAGCAGCCCTTCCAGGGTCTACAATGAGCAGTTCTTC.

The chain combines TRBV10-3 with TRBJ1-3; D unresolved. Germline V lookup: CDR1 ENHRY, CDR2 SYGVKD. The V end was cut by 6 bases, the J end by 4 bases, with 10 bases between. The CDR3 consists of 13 residues. The CDR3 protein is CAIRAEVGNTIYF. For the CDR3, the DNA is TGTGCCATCAGAGCCGAGGTCGGAAACACCATATATTTT.

The chain links TRBV5-1 to TRBJ2-3, with TRBD2 matching over 10 bases. Looked up from germline, CDR1 is SGHRS and CDR2 is YFSETQ. Trimming removed 4 bases from V and 6 bases from J; junction bases left unmatched: 8. CDR3 length equals 15 residues. DNA of the CDR3: TGCGCCAGCAGCCCAACTAGCGGGACGAGGGATACGCAGTATTTT. Translation gives CASSPTSGTRDTQYF.

The table lists this clone with a few counts. The gene calls are TRBV27 and TRBJ1-1; TRBD1 matches 7 bases. The CDR3 extends over 14 amino acids. The V gene's germline CDR1 is MNHEY and CDR2 SMNVEV (reference sequence). Trimming took 6 bases from V and 0 from J; bases not matched to a gene: 4. CDR3 region: CASRPGTVNTEAFF. The CDR3 DNA follows: TGTGCCAGCAGGCCCGGGACAGTGAACACTGAAGCTTTCTTT.